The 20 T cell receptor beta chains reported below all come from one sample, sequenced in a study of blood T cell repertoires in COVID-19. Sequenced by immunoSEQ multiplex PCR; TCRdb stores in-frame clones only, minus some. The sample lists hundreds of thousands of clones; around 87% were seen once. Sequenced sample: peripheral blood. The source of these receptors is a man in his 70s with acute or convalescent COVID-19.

CDR3 sequence (DNA): TGTGCCAGTAGCCCTGATCCGGGACATCAGAACACCGGGGAGCTGTTTTTT. Protein product: CASSPDPGHQNTGELFF. The chain carries TRBV19 and TRBJ2-2, with D perhaps matching TRBD1 (6 bases). The germline gives CDR1 LNHDA, CDR2 SQIVND (reference sequence). The CDR3 runs to 17 residues. The V end lost 6 bases, the J end lost 1 base, and 18 bases lay between the germline ends.

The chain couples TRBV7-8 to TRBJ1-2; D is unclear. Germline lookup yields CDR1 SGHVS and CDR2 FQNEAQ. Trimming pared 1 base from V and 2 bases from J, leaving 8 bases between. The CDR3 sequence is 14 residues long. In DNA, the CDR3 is TGTGCCAGCAGCTTAGACAGCCTCAACTATGGCTACACCTTC. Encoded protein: CASSLDSLNYGYTF. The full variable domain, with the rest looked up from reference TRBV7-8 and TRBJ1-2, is GAGVSQSPRYKVAKRGQDVALRCDPISGHVSLFWYQQALGQGPEFLTYFQNEAQLDKSGLPSDRFFAERPEGSVSTLKIQRTQQEDSAVYLCASSLDSLNYGYTFGSGTRLTVV.

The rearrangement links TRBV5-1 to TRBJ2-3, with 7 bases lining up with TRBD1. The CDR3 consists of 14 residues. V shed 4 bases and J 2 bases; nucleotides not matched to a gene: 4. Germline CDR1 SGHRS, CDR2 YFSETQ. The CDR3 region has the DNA TGCGCCAGCAGCACGGGACAGAACACAGATACGCAGTATTTT. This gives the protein CASSTGQNTDTQYF.

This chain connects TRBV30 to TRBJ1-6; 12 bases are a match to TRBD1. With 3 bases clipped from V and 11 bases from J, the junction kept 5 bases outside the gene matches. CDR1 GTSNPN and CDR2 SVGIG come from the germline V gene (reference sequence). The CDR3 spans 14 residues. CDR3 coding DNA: TGTGCCTGGAGGGGACAGGGGGCGTTGACACCCCTCCACTTT. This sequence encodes CAWRGQGALTPLHF.

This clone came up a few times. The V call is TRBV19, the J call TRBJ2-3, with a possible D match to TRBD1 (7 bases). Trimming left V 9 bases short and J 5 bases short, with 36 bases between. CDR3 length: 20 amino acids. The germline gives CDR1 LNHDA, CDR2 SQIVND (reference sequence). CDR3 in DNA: TGTGCCAGCCCTAGGGACAGTCTGAACCGGGACTCCCAAGGCTTAGATACGCAGTATTTT. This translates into CASPRDSLNRDSQGLDTQYF.

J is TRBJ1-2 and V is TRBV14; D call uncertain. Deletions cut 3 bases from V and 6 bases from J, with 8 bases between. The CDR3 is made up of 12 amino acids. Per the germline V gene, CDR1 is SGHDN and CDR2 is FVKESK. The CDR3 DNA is TGTGCCAGCAGCCAGGTGGCCAATGGCTACACCTTC. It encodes CASSQVANGYTF.

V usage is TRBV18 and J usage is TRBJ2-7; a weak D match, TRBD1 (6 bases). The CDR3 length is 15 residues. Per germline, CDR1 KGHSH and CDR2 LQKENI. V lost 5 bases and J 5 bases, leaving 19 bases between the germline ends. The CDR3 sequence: CASSINAQGTDEQYF. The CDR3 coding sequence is TGTGCCAGCTCAATAAACGCACAGGGTACGGACGAGCAGTACTTC.

Here the CDR3 reads CASCRVPETQYF. The CDR3, as DNA: TGTGCCAGCTGCAGGGTTCCAGAGACCCAGTACTTC. The chain links TRBV28 to TRBJ2-5, with a tentative D call TRBD1 (5 bases). The CDR3 runs to 12 residues. Trimming stripped 8 bases from V and 4 bases from J, with 11 bases between. Germline V gene data show CDR1 as MDHEN and CDR2 as SYDVKM.

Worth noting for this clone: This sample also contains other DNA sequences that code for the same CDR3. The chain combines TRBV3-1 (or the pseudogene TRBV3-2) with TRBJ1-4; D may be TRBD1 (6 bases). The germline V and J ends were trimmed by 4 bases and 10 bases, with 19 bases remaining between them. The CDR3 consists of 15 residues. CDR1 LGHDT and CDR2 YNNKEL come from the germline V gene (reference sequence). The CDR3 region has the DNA TGTGCCAGCAGCCTAACAGAAGGACAGACGGGAAAACTGTTTTTT. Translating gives CASSLTEGQTGKLFF.

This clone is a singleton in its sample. This CDR3 reads CASSLVGTGWTGANVLTF. The DNA for the CDR3 is TGTGCCAGCAGCTTAGTAGGGACAGGTTGGACTGGGGCCAACGTCCTGACTTTC. V is TRBV7-2 and J is TRBJ2-6; the match to TRBD1 covers 8 bases. The CDR3 is made up of 18 amino acids. J lost 2 bases, V lost 1 base, and 7 bases had no gene match. Per germline, CDR1 SGHTA and CDR2 FQGNSA.

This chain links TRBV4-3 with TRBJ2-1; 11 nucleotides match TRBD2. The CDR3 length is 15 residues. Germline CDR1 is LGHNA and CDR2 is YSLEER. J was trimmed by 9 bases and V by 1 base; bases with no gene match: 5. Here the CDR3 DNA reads TGCGCCAGCAGCCAAGGGCTAGCGGGAGGCCCTGAGCAGTTCTTC. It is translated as CASSQGLAGGPEQFF.

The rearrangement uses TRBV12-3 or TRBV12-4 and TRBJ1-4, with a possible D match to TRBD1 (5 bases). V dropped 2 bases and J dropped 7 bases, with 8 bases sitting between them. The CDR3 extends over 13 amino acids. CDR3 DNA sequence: TGTGCCAGCAGTTTAATGGGGGGTGAAAAACTGTTTTTT. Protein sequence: CASSLMGGEKLFF.

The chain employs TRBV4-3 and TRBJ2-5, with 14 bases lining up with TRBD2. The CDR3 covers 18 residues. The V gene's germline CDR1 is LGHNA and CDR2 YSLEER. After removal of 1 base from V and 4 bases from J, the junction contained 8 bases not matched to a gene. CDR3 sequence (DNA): TGCGCCAGCAGCCAAGGTGGGACTAGCGGGGGAAGTGGAGAGACCCAGTACTTC. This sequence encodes CASSQGGTSGGSGETQYF.

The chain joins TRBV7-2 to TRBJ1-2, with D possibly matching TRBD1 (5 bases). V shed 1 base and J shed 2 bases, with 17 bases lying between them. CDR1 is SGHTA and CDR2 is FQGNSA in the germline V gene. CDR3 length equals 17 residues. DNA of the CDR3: TGTGCCAGCAGCTTAGGGCCAGTCCGTGGGGGGAACTATGGCTACACCTTC. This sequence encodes CASSLGPVRGGNYGYTF. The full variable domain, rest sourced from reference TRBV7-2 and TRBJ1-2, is GAGVSQSPSNKVTEKGKDVELRCDPISGHTALYWYRQSLGQGLEFLIYFQGNSAPDKSGLPSDRFSAERTGGSVSTLTIQRTQQEDSAVYLCASSLGPVRGGNYGYTFGSGTRLTVV.

CDR3 loop: CASSVETNLAKNIQYF. CDR3 DNA sequence: TGTGCCAGCAGCGTGGAGACTAATCTAGCCAAAAACATTCAGTACTTC. The chain has TRBV7-9 and TRBJ2-4, with a weak D call TRBD2 (5 bases). Trimming stripped 5 bases from V and 0 bases from J, with 14 bases between. CDR1 is SEHNR and CDR2 is FQNEAQ in the germline V gene (reference sequence). The CDR3 length is 16 residues.

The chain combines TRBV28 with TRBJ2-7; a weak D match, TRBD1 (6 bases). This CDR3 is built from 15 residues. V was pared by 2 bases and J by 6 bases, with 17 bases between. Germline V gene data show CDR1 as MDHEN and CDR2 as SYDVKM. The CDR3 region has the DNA TGTGCCAGCAGTTTACCGAGAGACAGGTTTGCCGAGCAGTACTTC. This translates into CASSLPRDRFAEQYF.

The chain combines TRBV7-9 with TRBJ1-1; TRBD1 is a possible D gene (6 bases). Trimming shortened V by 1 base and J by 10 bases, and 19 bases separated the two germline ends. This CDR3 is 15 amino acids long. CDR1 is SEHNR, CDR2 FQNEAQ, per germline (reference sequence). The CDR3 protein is CASSLVGAGANRAFF. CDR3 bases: TGTGCCAGCAGCTTAGTAGGGGCAGGGGCGAATAGAGCTTTCTTT.

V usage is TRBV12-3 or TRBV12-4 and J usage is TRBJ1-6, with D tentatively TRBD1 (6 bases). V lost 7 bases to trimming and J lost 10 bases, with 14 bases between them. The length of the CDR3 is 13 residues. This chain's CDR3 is CASNRGGGSPLHF. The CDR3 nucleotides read TGTGCCAGCAATAGAGGGGGGGGGTCACCCCTCCACTTT.

The CDR3: CASSIDGPGVSNQPQHF. DNA for the CDR3: TGTGCCAGTAGTATAGATGGGCCAGGTGTTAGCAATCAGCCCCAGCATTTT. This chain joins TRBV19 and TRBJ1-5; D not certain. The germline V gene has CDR1 LNHDA and CDR2 SQIVND (reference sequence). Between the trimmed V and J ends, which lost 0 bases and 0 bases, there was a span of 12 bases. This CDR3 spans 17 amino acids.

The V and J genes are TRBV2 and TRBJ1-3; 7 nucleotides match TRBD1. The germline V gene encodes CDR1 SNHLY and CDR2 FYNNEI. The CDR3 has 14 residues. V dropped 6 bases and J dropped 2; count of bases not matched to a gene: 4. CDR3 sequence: CASRIDRAGNTIYF. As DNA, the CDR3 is TGTGCCAGCAGAATAGACAGGGCTGGAAACACCATATATTTT.